Shown below are 17 T cell receptor beta chains from a single sample sequenced in a study of T cell changes during pregnancy in multiple sclerosis (dated by TCRdb to about 2019). The library was made by the immunoSEQ multiplex PCR assay. TCRdb carries this immuneACCESS record with in-frame sequences only. Its versions omit some clonotypes, under half of them owing to an unresolved V gene in the studies checked, with the rest unexplained. For this sample the table gives roughly 25,000 clones, of which about nine tenths were detected only once. Of the sample, roughly an eighth is held by the ten largest clones. The sample consisted of CD8+ T cells from peripheral blood mononuclear cells, taken in the first trimester of pregnancy. The receptors come from a female donor in good health, enrolled as a control in a pregnancy study.

The chain couples TRBV5-6 to TRBJ2-1, with D perhaps TRBD2 (6 bases). CDR3 length equals 16 residues. Germline V CDR1 and CDR2: SGHDT, YYEEEE. V dropped 0 bases and J dropped 5 bases, with 15 bases sitting between them. The CDR3 bases are TGTGCCAGCAGCTTGGTTCCGGGGGAGTTGGACAATGAGCAGTTCTTC. Protein: CASSLVPGELDNEQFF. Full variable domain (missing parts from reference TRBV5-6 and TRBJ2-1): DAGVTQSPTHLIKTRGQQVTLRCSPKSGHDTVSWYQQALGQGPQFIFQYYEEEERQRGNFPDRFSGHQFPNYSSELNVNALLLGDSALYLCASSLVPGELDNEQFFGPGTRLTVL.

This chain links TRBV27 with TRBJ1-1, with D perhaps TRBD1 (5 bases). CDR1 MNHEY and CDR2 SMNVEV come from the germline V gene (reference sequence). The CDR3 loop spans 13 amino acids. The V gene lost 6 bases and the J gene lost 4 bases, with 12 bases spanning the gap. For the CDR3, the DNA is TGTGCCAGCAGCTCGGGACTGATCACTGAAGCTTTCTTT. Protein product: CASSSGLITEAFF.

The rearrangement uses TRBV4-1 and TRBJ1-4; 7 positions agree with TRBD1. Germline loops: CDR1 MGHRA, CDR2 YSYEKL. This CDR3 is 16 amino acids long. After removal of 0 bases from V and 2 bases from J, the junction contained 3 bases not matched to a gene. For the CDR3, the DNA is TGCGCCAGCAGCCAAGAGGAGGGGGCGACTAATGAAAAACTGTTTTTT. Protein product: CASSQEEGATNEKLFF.

The genes are TRBV5-3 and TRBJ2-1, with TRBD2 identical over 8 bases. TRBV5-3 is an ORF; its function is uncertain. The CDR3 has 14 amino acids. J lost 7 bases, V lost 5 bases, and 8 bases had no gene match. In nucleotides, the CDR3 is TGTGCCAGAAGGGCCCCAGCGGGAGATAATGAGCAGTTCTTC. Its protein product is CARRAPAGDNEQFF.

The chain joins TRBV7-9 to TRBJ2-7, with 10 bases fitting TRBD1. V shed 0 bases and J 5 bases; nucleotides not matched to a gene: 7. The CDR3 is made up of 16 amino acids. The germline V gene encodes CDR1 SEHNR and CDR2 FQNEAQ (reference sequence). Here the CDR3 reads CASSLAIYGTGDEQYF. The CDR3 nucleotides read TGTGCCAGCAGCTTAGCGATCTATGGGACAGGGGACGAGCAGTACTTC.

The CDR3 region is CASRSEGSWETQYF. CDR3 nucleotide sequence: TGTGCCAGCAGGTCGGAGGGGAGTTGGGAGACCCAGTACTTC. The chain uses TRBV7-9 and TRBJ2-5; tentatively, D is TRBD2 (6 bases). Between the trimmed V and J ends, which lost 6 bases and 5 bases, there was a span of 16 bases. The CDR3 contains 14 residues. Germline V gene data show CDR1 as SEHNR and CDR2 as FQNEAQ (reference sequence).

The rearrangement joins TRBV5-1 to TRBJ1-1; D perhaps matches TRBD1 (5 bases). Germline-derived CDR1 and CDR2 are SGHRS and YFSETQ. V lost 3 bases and J lost 0, with 12 bases in between. The CDR3 covers 15 residues. CDR3 nucleotides: TGCGCCAGCAGCTCTAGACAGACCATGAACACTGAAGCTTTCTTT. Its protein product is CASSSRQTMNTEAFF.

This clone showed up just once. V gene TRBV30 combines with J gene TRBJ1-2; D perhaps matches TRBD1 (5 bases). CDR1 is GTSNPN, CDR2 SVGIG, per germline (reference sequence). Trimming shortened V by 0 bases and J by 8 bases, and 16 bases separated the two germline ends. This CDR3 is 14 amino acids long. CDR3 coding DNA: TGTGCCTGGAGTGTACTGGCGCAGGGAAAGGGCTACACCTTC. It codes for CAWSVLAQGKGYTF. Full variable domain (outside the CDR3, taken from reference TRBV30 and TRBJ1-2): SQTIHQWPATLVQPVGSPLSLECTVEGTSNPNLYWYRQAAGRGLQLLFYSVGIGQISSEVPQNLSASRPQDRQFILSSKKLLLSDSGFYLCAWSVLAQGKGYTFGSGTRLTVV.

The chain has TRBV29-1 and TRBJ2-1; 11 bases agree with TRBD2. The ends lost 5 bases at V and 7 bases at J; junction bases unmatched: 10. CDR1 and CDR2 (germline): SQVTM, ANQGSEA. This CDR3 comprises 15 residues. The chain's CDR3 is CSVSQLAGAENEQFF. The CDR3 DNA follows: TGCAGCGTTTCACAACTAGCGGGAGCGGAAAATGAGCAGTTCTTC.

The chain employs TRBV14 and TRBJ1-2; D gene unclear. CDR1 and CDR2 from the germline V gene are SGHDN and FVKESK. This CDR3 has 14 residues. V lost 2 bases, J lost 2 bases, and 9 bases lay in between. In DNA, the CDR3 is TGTGCCAGCAGCCAATTGCCGGGGAACTATGGCTACACCTTC. It specifies CASSQLPGNYGYTF.

The J gene is TRBJ1-1, the V gene TRBV27, with D perhaps TRBD1 (5 bases). The CDR3 has 13 amino acids. The germline V gene encodes CDR1 MNHEY and CDR2 SMNVEV (reference sequence). The germline V and J ends were trimmed by 6 bases and 5 bases, with 13 bases remaining between them. As DNA, the CDR3 is TGTGCCAGCAGCCCAACAAGGGGAACTGAAGCTTTCTTT. It translates to CASSPTRGTEAFF.

J is TRBJ2-7 and V is TRBV28; 10 bases map to TRBD1. The V segment lost 7 bases and the J segment 4 bases; nucleotides outside the gene matches: 7. The CDR3 extends over 14 amino acids. Germline V gives CDR1 MDHEN, CDR2 SYDVKM. The CDR3 coding sequence is TGTGCCAGCAAATACGGGACAGGGGTATACGAGCAGTACTTC. The encoded protein is CASKYGTGVYEQYF.

This chain uses TRBV19 with TRBJ2-1, with 8 nucleotides matching TRBD2. This CDR3 contains 15 residues. The V segment lost 1 base and the J segment 6 bases; nucleotides outside the gene matches: 5. Germline-derived CDR1 and CDR2 are LNHDA and SQIVND (reference sequence). DNA for the CDR3: TGTGCCAGTAGTATAGCGGGAGGGCCCAGCAATGAGCAGTTCTTC. Protein sequence: CASSIAGGPSNEQFF.

For this clone: Different DNA sequences within this sample yield the same CDR3. The chain uses TRBV27 and TRBJ2-2; D is perhaps TRBD1 (5 bases). Trimming shortened V by 1 base and J by 2 bases, and 8 bases separated the two germline ends. This CDR3 has 15 residues. The germline CDR1 and CDR2 sequences are MNHEY and SMNVEV (reference sequence). This CDR3 is CASSLWQGNTGELFF. CDR3 nucleotide sequence: TGTGCCAGCAGTTTATGGCAGGGAAACACCGGGGAGCTGTTTTTT.

The rearrangement uses TRBV7-9 and TRBJ2-7, with 7 nucleotides matching TRBD2. The CDR3 consists of 17 residues. After removal of 4 bases from V and 2 bases from J, the junction contained 14 bases not matched to a gene. CDR1 is SEHNR and CDR2 is FQNEAQ in the germline V gene (reference sequence). This CDR3 reads CASSSTAGVGYPYEQYF. CDR3 DNA sequence: TGTGCCAGCAGCTCGACCGCGGGGGTAGGCTACCCCTACGAGCAGTACTTC.

The chain is built from TRBV27 and TRBJ1-1, with D uncertain. Between the trimmed V and J ends, which lost 6 bases and 11 bases, there was a span of 19 bases. Germline CDR1 and CDR2: MNHEY and SMNVEV (reference sequence). The CDR3 length is 13 residues. The CDR3: CASSLVWESQAFF. For the CDR3, the DNA is TGTGCCAGCAGCCTAGTGTGGGAGAGTCAGGCTTTCTTT.

This clone was counted a single time. As DNA, the CDR3 is TGTGCCAGCAGCTTTGGACTAGACCTTAAAAATCAAGAGACCCAGTACTTC. This translates into CASSFGLDLKNQETQYF. The chain joins TRBV5-6 to TRBJ2-5; TRBD2 matches 7 bases. Per germline, CDR1 SGHDT and CDR2 YYEEEE. Trimming cost V 2 bases and J 2 bases; bases outside gene matches: 12. The CDR3 covers 17 residues.